This is a list of T cell receptor beta chains from one sample in a study of technical replicates of blood from four donors. The method was immunoSEQ multiplex PCR; TCRdb's version includes in-frame clones alone and lacks a portion of them. Here the sample spans fewer than 75,000 clones, approximately 88% being singletons. The sample consisted of PBMCs. These receptors all come from a human donor in good health. Some clones in this sample may be carry-over from other donors' samples. CDR3s include the opening cysteine and the closing phenylalanine or tryptophan. A D gene is named only where the DNA matches it firmly. The size entry is marked missing in some rows and otherwise reads once, few, many or a size class.

cdr3_nt cdr3_aa v_call clone_size d_call j_call
TGCGCCAGCAGTCATACCGGGTTTCTGAGCACTGAAGCTTTCTTT CASSHTGFLSTEAFF TRBV23-1 - - TRBJ1-1
TGCAGCGTTTCCTCTTGGGGCATCGGCTACACCTTC CSVSSWGIGYTF TRBV29-1 - - TRBJ1-2
TGTGCCAGCAGCTCGGGACTGATAAACTATGGCTACACCTTC CASSSGLINYGYTF TRBV5-6 - - TRBJ1-2
TGTGCCACCAGCACCCTTAGCGGGGGGCTCCCGGAGACCCAGTACTTC CATSTLSGGLPETQYF TRBV15 - TRBD2 TRBJ2-5
TGTGCCAGCAGCTTGGGGACTGCCCCCTTCGGGGACAATGAGCAGTTCTTC CASSLGTAPFGDNEQFF TRBV7-3 - - TRBJ2-1
TGCAGCTCACGACAGGGAGGTCGGCCGGGAACAGATACGCAGTATTTT CSSRQGGRPGTDTQYF TRBV29-1 - - TRBJ2-3
TGTGCCAGCAGCGGTACTAGCGACAATGAGCAGTTCTTC CASSGTSDNEQFF TRBV9 few TRBD2 TRBJ2-1
TGTGCCAGCAGGGGGGGGTCGGGACAGGGGATTTCCGAGCAGTACTTC CASRGGSGQGISEQYF TRBV5-6 - TRBD1 TRBJ2-7
TGCGCCAGCAGCGATATTACGGGGGAACCCTACGAGCAGTACTTC CASSDITGEPYEQYF TRBV4-1 - - TRBJ2-7
TGTGCCAGCCGCGGGACAGGAAACACTGAAGCTTTCTTT CASRGTGNTEAFF TRBV18 - TRBD1 TRBJ1-1
TGTGCCAGCAGGACAGGGGCCTGGAACACTGAAGCTTTCTTT CASRTGAWNTEAFF TRBV6-5 once TRBD1 TRBJ1-1
TGTGCCAGCAGTTTAATAGTGGGGGGGCCTAACACTGAAGCTTTCTTT CASSLIVGGPNTEAFF TRBV27 - - TRBJ1-1
TGTGCCACCAGCAGAGTCCCAGGGGAGCCGGATCAGCCCCAGCATTTT CATSRVPGEPDQPQHF TRBV15 - - TRBJ1-5
TGTGCCAGCAGCTTGAGTGGCGGCAGAGACGAGCAGTACTTC CASSLSGGRDEQYF TRBV5-6 - - TRBJ2-7
TGCGCCAGCAGCTTGGTACTAGCGCTCAATGAGCAGTTCTTC CASSLVLALNEQFF TRBV5-1 - TRBD2 TRBJ2-1
TGTGCCAGTCGGGGGGTTCTCTCCTACGAGCAGTACTTC CASRGVLSYEQYF TRBV27 once TRBD2 TRBJ2-7
TGTGCCAGCAGCGAGACTAGTTTAGGGACCCAGTACTTC CASSETSLGTQYF TRBV9 - - TRBJ2-5
TGTGCCAGCAGTCCATTAAAACAGGGGACTGGGGCCAACGTCCTGACTTTC CASSPLKQGTGANVLTF TRBV27 once TRBD1 TRBJ2-6
TGTGCCAGCAGCTTCGCAGCGGGAGAGGGGCTTAGCACAGATACGCAGTATTTT CASSFAAGEGLSTDTQYF TRBV11-2 once TRBD2 TRBJ2-3
TGTGCCAGTAGTGCCGCCGGGACAGGGGACACTGAAGCTTTCTTT CASSAAGTGDTEAFF TRBV19 - TRBD1 TRBJ1-1
TGTGCCAGCAGCGGACAGGGATTGGGAGAAAAACTGTTTTTT CASSGQGLGEKLFF TRBV27 - TRBD1 TRBJ1-4
TGTGCCAGCAGCTTCTTTTACGAGCAGTACTTC CASSFFYEQYF TRBV2 - - TRBJ2-7